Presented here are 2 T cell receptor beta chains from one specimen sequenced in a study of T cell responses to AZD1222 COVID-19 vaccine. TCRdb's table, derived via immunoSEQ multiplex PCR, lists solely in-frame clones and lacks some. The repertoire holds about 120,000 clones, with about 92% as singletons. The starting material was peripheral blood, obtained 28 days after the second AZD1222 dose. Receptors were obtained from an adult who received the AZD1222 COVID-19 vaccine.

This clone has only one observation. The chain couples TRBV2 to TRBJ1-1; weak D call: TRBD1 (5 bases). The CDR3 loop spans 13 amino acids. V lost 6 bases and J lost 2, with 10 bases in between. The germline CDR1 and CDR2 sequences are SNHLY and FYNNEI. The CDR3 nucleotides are TGTGCCAGCAGGGGGCGAGGAAACACTGAAGCTTTCTTT. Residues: CASRGRGNTEAFF. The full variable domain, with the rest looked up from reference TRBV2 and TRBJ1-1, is EPEVTQTPSHQVTQMGQEVILRCVPISNHLYFYWYRQILGQKVEFLVSFYNNEISEKSEIFDDQFSVERPDGSNFTLKIRSTKLEDSAMYFCASRGRGNTEAFFGQGTRLTVV.

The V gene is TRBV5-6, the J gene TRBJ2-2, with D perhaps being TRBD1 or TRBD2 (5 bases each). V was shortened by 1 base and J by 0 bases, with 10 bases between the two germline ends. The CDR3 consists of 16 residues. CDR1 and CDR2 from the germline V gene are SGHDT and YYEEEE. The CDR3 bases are TGTGCCAGCAGCTTGCCGGGACGCTCGAACACCGGGGAGCTGTTTTTT. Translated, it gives CASSLPGRSNTGELFF.